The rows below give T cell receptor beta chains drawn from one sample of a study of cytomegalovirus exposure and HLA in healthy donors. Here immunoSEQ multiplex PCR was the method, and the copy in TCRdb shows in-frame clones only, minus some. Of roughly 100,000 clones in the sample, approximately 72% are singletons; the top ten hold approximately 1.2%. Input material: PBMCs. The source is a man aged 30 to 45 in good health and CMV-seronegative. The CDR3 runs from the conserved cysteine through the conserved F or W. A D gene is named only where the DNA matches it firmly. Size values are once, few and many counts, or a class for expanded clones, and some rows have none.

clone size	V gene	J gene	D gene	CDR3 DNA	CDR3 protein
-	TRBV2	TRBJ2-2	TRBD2	TGTGCCAGCAGTGAACAGAGACCGACTAGCGGGGGGAACACCGGGGAGCTGTTTTTT	CASSEQRPTSGGNTGELFF
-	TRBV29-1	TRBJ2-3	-	TGCAGCGTTGCCAGGCGCGATAAAGATACGCAGTATTTT	CSVARRDKDTQYF
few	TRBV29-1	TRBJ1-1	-	TGCAGCGTTGAAGATCTTCCCAGGGGATATACTGAAGCTTTCTTT	CSVEDLPRGYTEAFF
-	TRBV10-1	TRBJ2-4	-	TGCGCCAGCAGCCAGGGGACCAAAAACATTCAGTACTTC	CASSQGTKNIQYF
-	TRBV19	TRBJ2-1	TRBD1	TGTGCCAGCCAACAGGGGTCTAGGTACAATGAGCAGTTCTTC	CASQQGSRYNEQFF
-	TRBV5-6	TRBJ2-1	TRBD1	TGTGCCAGCAGGCAGCGGGACAGGGGAGGCAATGAGCAGTTCTTC	CASRQRDRGGNEQFF
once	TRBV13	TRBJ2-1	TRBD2	TGTGCCAGCAGCGAAGGACTAGCGGGAGAATTTTCCTACAATGAGCAGTTCTTC	CASSEGLAGEFSYNEQFF
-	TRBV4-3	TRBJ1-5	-	TGCGCCAGCAGCCCCGGGAGGGGGTATCAGCCCCAGCATTTT	CASSPGRGYQPQHF
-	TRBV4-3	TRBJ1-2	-	TGCGCCAGCAGCCAAGATAAAGATCGCGGGTATGGCTACACCTTC	CASSQDKDRGYGYTF
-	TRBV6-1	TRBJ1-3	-	TGTGCCAGCAGTGAATATCCCCCTTTACAGGTTTTCTCTGGAAACACCATATATTTT	CASSEYPPLQVFSGNTIYF
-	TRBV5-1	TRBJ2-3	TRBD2	TGCGCCAGCAGCGTGGATAGCGGGGGACGCACAGATACGCAGTATTTT	CASSVDSGGRTDTQYF
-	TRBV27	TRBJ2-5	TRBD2	TGTGCCAGCAGTTTTTCGGGAGGCATCCAAGAGACCCAGTACTTC	CASSFSGGIQETQYF
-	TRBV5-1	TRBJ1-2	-	TGCGCCAGCAGCGACTACTATGGCTACACCTTC	CASSDYYGYTF
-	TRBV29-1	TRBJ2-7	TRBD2	TGCAGCGCCTCCGGGACTAGCGACTCCTACGAGCAGTACTTC	CSASGTSDSYEQYF